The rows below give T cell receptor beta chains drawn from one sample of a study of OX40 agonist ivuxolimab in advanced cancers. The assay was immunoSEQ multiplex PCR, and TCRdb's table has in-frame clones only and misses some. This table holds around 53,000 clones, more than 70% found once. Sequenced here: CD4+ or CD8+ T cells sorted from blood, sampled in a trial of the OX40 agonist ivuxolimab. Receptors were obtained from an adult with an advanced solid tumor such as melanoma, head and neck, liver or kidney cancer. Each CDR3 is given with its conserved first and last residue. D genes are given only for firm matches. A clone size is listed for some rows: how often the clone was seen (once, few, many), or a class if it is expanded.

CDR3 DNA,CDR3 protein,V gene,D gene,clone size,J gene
TGTGCCAGCAGTGAAACTACCTATGGAAATTCACCCCTCCACTTT,CASSETTYGNSPLHF,TRBV6-1,-,-,TRBJ1-6
TGTGCCAGCAGCTTAGGGGGCTCCAGGGGAAACACCATATATTTT,CASSLGGSRGNTIYF,TRBV7-2,-,once,TRBJ1-3
TGTGCCAGCCGGGACAGGCTGACTAATGAAAAACTGTTTTTT,CASRDRLTNEKLFF,TRBV27,TRBD1,-,TRBJ1-4
TGTGCCAGTTTCTTTACGACAGGGAAGGGCTACACCTTC,CASFFTTGKGYTF,TRBV6-5,TRBD1,-,TRBJ1-2
TGTGCCAGCAGTTTACTCATCTCCGGGAACACTGAAGCTTTCTTT,CASSLLISGNTEAFF,TRBV28,-,-,TRBJ1-1
TGTGCCAGCAGTTTCGGACAGGGAGCCATCTACGAGCAGTACTTC,CASSFGQGAIYEQYF,TRBV6-5,TRBD1,-,TRBJ2-7
TGTGCCAGCAGCTTATTCCCCGACTCCTACGAGCAGTACTTC,CASSLFPDSYEQYF,TRBV11-2,-,-,TRBJ2-7
TGCGCCAGCAGCTTGAACGCTGGCTCGGGACAGATGCTCCACTTT,CASSLNAGSGQMLHF,TRBV5-1,TRBD1,-,TRBJ1-6
TGTGCCAGCCGAAAGGGTCAGGCAACTCAGTACTTC,CASRKGQATQYF,TRBV6-5,-,-,TRBJ2-4
TGTGCCAGTAGTAAAGACGTCGGTTCACCCCTCCACTTT,CASSKDVGSPLHF,TRBV19,-,-,TRBJ1-6
TGCGCCAGCAGCTATGGCGGGGGGAACACAGATACGCAGTATTTT,CASSYGGGNTDTQYF,TRBV5-1,TRBD2,-,TRBJ2-3
TGTGCCAGCTTCCAAGGTAGCTCCTACGAGCAGTACTTC,CASFQGSSYEQYF,TRBV6-6,-,medium-sized,TRBJ2-7
TGTGCCAGCTCCCCGGGACAGGGGGCGAATTCGGGCTATGGCTACACCTTC,CASSPGQGANSGYGYTF,TRBV2,TRBD1,few,TRBJ1-2
TGTGCCAGCAGTCTCGGGGGTGGAACTGAAGCTTTCTTT,CASSLGGGTEAFF,TRBV6-1,-,-,TRBJ1-1
TGCGCCAGCAGATCCCTGGACTCACTCGTACATAATGAGCAGTTCTTC,CASRSLDSLVHNEQFF,TRBV4-1,-,-,TRBJ2-1
TGCAGCGTTGCACAACAGGGGGACACTGAAGCTTTCTTT,CSVAQQGDTEAFF,TRBV29-1,TRBD1,-,TRBJ1-1
TGTGCCAGCAGCTTAACCCCTAGCGCCGGGGCCGGGAAGGGGGAGCAGTTCTTC,CASSLTPSAGAGKGEQFF,TRBV7-3,-,-,TRBJ2-1
TGTGCCAGCTCACCAGAGGGGGTCAGCTCCTACGAGCAGTACTTC,CASSPEGVSSYEQYF,TRBV18,-,-,TRBJ2-7
TGCGCCAGCAGCCAAGACTATGGTGATGCCTATGGCTACACCTTC,CASSQDYGDAYGYTF,TRBV4-3,-,-,TRBJ1-2
TGTGCCAGCAGCTTAGAAACACTGAACACTGAAGCTTTCTTT,CASSLETLNTEAFF,TRBV7-2,-,-,TRBJ1-1
TGCGCCAGCAGCCCAAGACAGGGCCCTAACTATGGCTACACCTTC,CASSPRQGPNYGYTF,TRBV5-1,TRBD1,-,TRBJ1-2
TGTGCCAGCAGCTTGCCTAGCGGAGGGGCCTCCTACAATGAGCAGTTCTTC,CASSLPSGGASYNEQFF,TRBV5-4,TRBD2,-,TRBJ2-1
TGTGCCAGCAGCGGAGTTACAGTGCCACAAAGTCGGGCCAACGTCCTGACTTTC,CASSGVTVPQSRANVLTF,TRBV7-7,-,-,TRBJ2-6
TGTGCCAGTGAACCGACACTTACCCTTTACGGTGAGCAGTTCTTC,CASEPTLTLYGEQFF,TRBV19,-,-,TRBJ2-1
TGTGCCAGCAGGGAACAGGGGGCTACTAATGAAAAACTGTTTTTT,CASREQGATNEKLFF,TRBV5-4,TRBD1,-,TRBJ1-4
TGTGCCTGGAGTCAGACAATGTATAATTCACCCCTCCACTTT,CAWSQTMYNSPLHF,TRBV30,-,-,TRBJ1-6
TGCAGCGTACTGAGCTCTGGGGCCAACGTCCTGACTTTC,CSVLSSGANVLTF,TRBV29-1,-,-,TRBJ2-6
TGTGCCAGCAGTGATACTCCACGAGCGGGTGGGTACGAGCAGTACTTC,CASSDTPRAGGYEQYF,TRBV25-1,-,once,TRBJ2-7
TGTGCCAGCAGCGTAACGGTGCGCACAGATACGCAGTATTTT,CASSVTVRTDTQYF,TRBV9,-,few,TRBJ2-3
TGTGCCAGCAGACGGGACAGGGGTCTGAACACTGAAGCTTTCTTT,CASRRDRGLNTEAFF,TRBV6-1,TRBD1,-,TRBJ1-1
TGTGCCAGTAGTATCGGGGGGAAAAAACTGTTTTTT,CASSIGGKKLFF,TRBV19,-,-,TRBJ1-4
TGTGCCAGCAGTTTACGGGAGGGGGCTGGAAACACCATATATTTT,CASSLREGAGNTIYF,TRBV27,-,few,TRBJ1-3
TGCGCCAGCAGTACCTCCCGAGCGGGCTCCTACAATGAGCAGTTCTTC,CASSTSRAGSYNEQFF,TRBV10-1,-,-,TRBJ2-1
TGCAGCGTAGACGGGATAAACTATGGCTACACCTTC,CSVDGINYGYTF,TRBV29-1,-,once,TRBJ1-2
TGTGCCAGCGGCCCCCAGGGGATGAGCACAGATACGCAGTATTTT,CASGPQGMSTDTQYF,TRBV5-6,-,-,TRBJ2-3
TGTGCTAGTGGTCCGGGACAGGTCGGGGAGACCCAGTACTTC,CASGPGQVGETQYF,TRBV12-5,TRBD1,-,TRBJ2-5
TGTGCCAGCAGCTCGGAAGGGGGCGGAAACACCATATATTTT,CASSSEGGGNTIYF,TRBV6-6,TRBD1,-,TRBJ1-3
TGTGCCAGCACCCCCGGACTTGGGGCGGGAGCCCGACAGTTCTTC,CASTPGLGAGARQFF,TRBV6-6,TRBD2,-,TRBJ2-1
TGTGCCAGCAGCTTTAGCCCCCGGGAACCCTATGGCTACACCTTC,CASSFSPREPYGYTF,TRBV7-2,-,-,TRBJ1-2
TGTGCCAGTAGTAAGGCAGGGGGTAATCTAGGGGAGACCCAGTACTTC,CASSKAGGNLGETQYF,TRBV19,TRBD1,once,TRBJ2-5
TGTGCCAGTAGTGTCAACTATGTTGATACGCAGTATTTT,CASSVNYVDTQYF,TRBV19,-,-,TRBJ2-3
TGTGCCAGCAGCCGCTCGGGACAGGGGGCCGGGGAGCTGTTTTTT,CASSRSGQGAGELFF,TRBV27,TRBD1,-,TRBJ2-2
TGTGCCAGCACAAGACAGGGGGACACTGAAGCTTTCTTT,CASTRQGDTEAFF,TRBV7-9,TRBD1,-,TRBJ1-1
TGTGCCAGCAGGCTAGCGGGAGCGTACACCGGGGAGCTGTTTTTT,CASRLAGAYTGELFF,TRBV27,TRBD2,few,TRBJ2-2
TGCGCCAGCAGCCGAACGGGACTCGCGGGCAATCAGCCCCAGCATTTT,CASSRTGLAGNQPQHF,TRBV5-1,-,-,TRBJ1-5
TGCGCCAGCAGCTTGGGACAGGGGGTCGAAAACATTCAGTACTTC,CASSLGQGVENIQYF,TRBV5-1,TRBD1,few,TRBJ2-4
TGTGCCAGCAGCCCCCGGAAGAGCTCCTACAATGAGCAGTTCTTC,CASSPRKSSYNEQFF,TRBV7-2,-,-,TRBJ2-1
TGTGCCAGCAGGCCGATTCCCCGGGGGACCGGGGAGCTGTTTTTT,CASRPIPRGTGELFF,TRBV6-5,-,-,TRBJ2-2
TGTGCCAGCACCCAGAGCACAAGGGCCTACGAGCAGTACTTC,CASTQSTRAYEQYF,TRBV6-5,-,-,TRBJ2-7
TGTGCCAGCAGCCAAGGAGACTATGGCTACACCTTC,CASSQGDYGYTF,TRBV4-2,-,-,TRBJ1-2
TGTGCCAGCAGTGAAGTCCTGGGACAGGGCGGCTATGGCTACACCTTC,CASSEVLGQGGYGYTF,TRBV6-1,TRBD1,-,TRBJ1-2
TGTGCCAGCAGCGAATATTGGAATGGCTACACCTTC,CASSEYWNGYTF,TRBV6-5,-,-,TRBJ1-2
TGTGCCAGCAGCTTAGAGGGCGGGTATTGGGAGACCCAGTACTTC,CASSLEGGYWETQYF,TRBV7-9,-,-,TRBJ2-5
TGCGCCAGCAGCCAAGATCAGACAGCCATCTGGTATGGCTACACCTTC,CASSQDQTAIWYGYTF,TRBV4-3,-,-,TRBJ1-2
TGTGCCAGCAGCCCTAGTGGGGGCTCTCCTCCCTACGAGCAGTACTTC,CASSPSGGSPPYEQYF,TRBV11-3,-,-,TRBJ2-7